This T cell receptor beta chain was profiled in a study of blood T cell repertoires in COVID-19. Study summary: COVID-19 samples from acute and convalescent phases originated in the United States, Italy and Spain. In each case, the material was cDNA or gDNA derived from T cells, B-cell-depleted T cells, or PBMCs.

The CDR3 contains 16 residues. Trimming shortened V by 1 base and J by 6 bases, and 14 bases separated the two germline ends. Germline CDR1 reads KGHDR; CDR2 reads SFDVKD. The data were produced by immunoSEQ multiplex PCR, yet TCRdb's version contains in-frame clones alone and is incomplete. Of about 50,000 clones listed, roughly 80% are singletons. The chain is built from TRBV24-1 and TRBJ2-2, with D possibly matching TRBD2 (6 bases). The specimen was peripheral blood. The sequence derives from a man aged 60-69 years with acute or convalescent COVID-19. CDR3 region: CATSDLRREAAGELFF. CDR3 nucleotide sequence: TGTGCCACCAGTGATTTAAGGAGGGAGGCCGCCGGGGAGCTGTTTTTT.